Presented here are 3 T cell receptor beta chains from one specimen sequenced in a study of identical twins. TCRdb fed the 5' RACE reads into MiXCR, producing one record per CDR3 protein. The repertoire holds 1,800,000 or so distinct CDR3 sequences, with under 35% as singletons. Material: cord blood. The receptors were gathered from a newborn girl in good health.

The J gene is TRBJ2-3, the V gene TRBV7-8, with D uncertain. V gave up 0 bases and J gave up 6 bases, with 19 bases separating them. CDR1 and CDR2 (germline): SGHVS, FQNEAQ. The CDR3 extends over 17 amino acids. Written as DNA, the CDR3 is TGTGCCAGCAGCTTAGCCGCGACCCTCGTCCCAGGTGATACGCAGTATTTT. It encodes CASSLAATLVPGDTQYF.

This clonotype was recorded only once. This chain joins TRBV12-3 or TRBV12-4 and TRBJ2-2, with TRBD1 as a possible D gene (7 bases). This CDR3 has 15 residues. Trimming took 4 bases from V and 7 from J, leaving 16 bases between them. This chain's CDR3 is CASSSSTGRLGELFF. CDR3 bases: TGTGCCAGCAGTTCCTCGACAGGGAGGCTCGGGGAGCTGTTTTTT.

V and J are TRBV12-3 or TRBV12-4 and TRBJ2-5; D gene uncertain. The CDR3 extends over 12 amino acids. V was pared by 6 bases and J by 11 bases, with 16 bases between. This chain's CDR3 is CASSNKNNEQYF. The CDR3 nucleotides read TGTGCCAGCAGCAACAAGAACAATGAGCAGTACTTC.